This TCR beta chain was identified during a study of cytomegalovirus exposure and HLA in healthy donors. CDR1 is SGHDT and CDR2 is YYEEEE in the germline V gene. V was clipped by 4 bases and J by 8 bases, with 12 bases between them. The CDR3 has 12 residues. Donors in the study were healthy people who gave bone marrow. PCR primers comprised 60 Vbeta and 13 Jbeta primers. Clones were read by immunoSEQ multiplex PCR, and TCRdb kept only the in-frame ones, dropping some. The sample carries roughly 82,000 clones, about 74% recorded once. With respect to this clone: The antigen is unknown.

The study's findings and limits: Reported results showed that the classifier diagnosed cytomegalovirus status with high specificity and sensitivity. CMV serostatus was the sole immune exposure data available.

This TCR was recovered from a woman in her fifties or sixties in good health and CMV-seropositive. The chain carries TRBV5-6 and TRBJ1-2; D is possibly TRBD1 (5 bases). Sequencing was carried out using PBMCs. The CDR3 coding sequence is TGTGCCAGCAGCCAAGCATGGGGCGGCTACACCTTC. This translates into CASSQAWGGYTF.